The rows below give T cell receptor beta chains drawn from one sample of a study of PD-1 blockade in classical Hodgkin lymphoma. Produced via immunoSEQ multiplex PCR; TCRdb's table is partial and in-frame only. The sample includes about 6,800 clones, over 65% seen only once; the top ten take approximately 44%. The material was peripheral blood mononuclear cells (PBMCs), obtained before the second cycle of nivolumab. Source of these receptors: a human donor with classical Hodgkin lymphoma. The CDR3 runs from the conserved cysteine through the conserved F or W. The order of the fields is D gene, clone size, V gene, J gene, CDR3 protein, CDR3 DNA. D genes are given only for firm matches. Part of the rows lack a size; the others show once, few, many or a class for expanded clones.

.	.	TRBV11-3	TRBJ1-3	CASSQGRNSGNTIYF	TGTGCCAGCAGCCAGGGACGGAACTCTGGAAACACCATATATTTT
.	medium-sized	TRBV13	TRBJ2-1	CASSPGTAVLYNEQFF	TGTGCCAGCAGCCCCGGGACTGCAGTTCTCTACAATGAGCAGTTCTTC
.	.	TRBV15	TRBJ2-4	CATSQGTSDIQYF	TGTGCCACCAGCCAAGGGACATCAGACATTCAGTACTTC
.	.	TRBV10-1	TRBJ2-2	CASSTGEGTGELFF	TGCGCCAGCAGTACAGGGGAGGGCACCGGGGAGCTGTTTTTT
.	.	TRBV28	TRBJ2-7	CASRSSGWGFSYEQYF	TGTGCCAGCAGGAGTTCGGGATGGGGCTTCTCCTACGAGCAGTACTTC
.	.	TRBV10-3	TRBJ2-5	CAISAGGSGTLYQETQYF	TGTGCTATCAGCGCTGGTGGTAGCGGAACCTTGTACCAAGAGACCCAGTACTTC
TRBD2	once	TRBV2	TRBJ2-3	CASRQAGGTDTQYF	TGTGCCAGCAGGCAAGCGGGAGGCACAGATACGCAGTATTTT
TRBD2	.	TRBV19	TRBJ2-1	CASSIEVAGPFGEQFF	TGTGCCAGTAGTATAGAGGTAGCGGGGCCGTTTGGGGAGCAGTTCTTC
.	.	TRBV2	TRBJ1-5	CASSEQGNWYQPQHF	TGTGCCAGCAGTGAACAGGGGAATTGGTATCAGCCCCAGCATTTT
.	.	TRBV7-2	TRBJ1-6	CASSLKGAYNSPLHF	TGTGCCAGCAGCTTAAAAGGGGCCTATAATTCACCCCTCCACTTT
TRBD1	.	TRBV7-8	TRBJ1-5	CASSHRGLLFNQPQHF	TGTGCCAGCAGTCACAGGGGGTTGCTTTTTAATCAGCCCCAGCATTTT
.	.	TRBV21-1	TRBJ1-5	CANLSAGGESNQPQHF	TGTGCCAACCTTTCGGCAGGGGGCGAAAGCAATCAGCCCCAGCATTTT
.	.	TRBV7-9	TRBJ2-7	CASSSDYSLSYEQYF	TGTGCCAGCAGCTCGGACTATTCCCTCTCCTACGAGCAGTACTTC
.	.	TRBV5-1	TRBJ2-7	CASSLATVPYEQYF	TGCGCCAGCAGCTTGGCAACGGTACCCTACGAGCAGTACTTC
TRBD1	.	TRBV5-4	TRBJ2-3	CASSSAGTGRRTDTQYF	TGTGCCAGCAGCTCGGCCGGGACAGGGAGACGCACAGATACGCAGTATTTT
.	.	TRBV27	TRBJ1-5	CASSFRGKEQPQHF	TGTGCCAGCAGTTTTAGGGGAAAAGAGCAGCCCCAGCATTTT
.	.	TRBV4-3	TRBJ1-5	CASSPSLLGNQPQHF	TGCGCCAGCAGCCCTTCGCTTTTGGGCAATCAGCCCCAGCATTTT
.	.	TRBV7-2	TRBJ1-1	CASSLGHRKPEAFF	TGTGCCAGCAGCTTAGGGCACAGAAAACCTGAAGCTTTCTTT
TRBD2	.	TRBV28	TRBJ2-4	CASSALLAAGWNIQYF	TGTGCCAGCAGCGCTTTACTAGCGGCAGGGTGGAACATTCAGTACTTC
.	.	TRBV5-1	TRBJ2-5	CASSLATGLETQYF	TGCGCCAGCAGCTTGGCCACGGGACTGGAGACCCAGTACTTC
.	.	TRBV18	TRBJ2-5	CASSPRTAETQYF	TGTGCCAGCTCACCAAGGACAGCAGAGACCCAGTACTTC
.	.	TRBV23-1	TRBJ1-1	CASSQSVRDMNTEAFF	TGCGCCAGCAGTCAATCGGTAAGGGACATGAACACTGAAGCTTTCTTT
TRBD2	.	TRBV28	TRBJ2-7	CASSLSGEGINEQYF	TGTGCCAGCAGTTTATCGGGGGAGGGCATAAACGAGCAGTACTTC
TRBD2	.	TRBV5-1	TRBJ2-1	CASSFRTSGGYNEQFF	TGCGCCAGCAGCTTCCGGACTAGCGGGGGTTACAATGAGCAGTTCTTC
TRBD1	once	TRBV7-9	TRBJ2-2	CASIQGQGYTGELFF	TGTGCCAGCATCCAGGGACAGGGGTACACCGGGGAGCTGTTTTTT
.	.	TRBV12-1	TRBJ1-1	CASSLNFELGEDEAFF	TGTGCCAGCAGCCTCAATTTTGAGCTGGGGGAGGATGAAGCTTTCTTT
.	.	TRBV2	TRBJ1-5	CASSEANQPQHF	TGTGCCAGCAGTGAAGCCAATCAGCCCCAGCATTTT
TRBD1	once	TRBV10-3	TRBJ2-1	CAIKGADRGTYNEQFF	TGTGCCATCAAGGGCGCGGACAGGGGAACCTACAATGAGCAGTTCTTC
TRBD2	.	TRBV9	TRBJ2-7	CASSVTSGRVDEQYF	TGTGCCAGCAGCGTGACTAGCGGGAGGGTAGACGAGCAGTACTTC
.	.	TRBV19	TRBJ2-7	CASSMRLINSYEQYF	TGTGCCAGTAGTATGCGGCTGATAAACTCCTACGAGCAGTACTTC
.	.	TRBV28	TRBJ2-5	CASSFVWVGAGQETQYF	TGTGCCAGCAGTTTTGTTTGGGTAGGGGCGGGTCAAGAGACCCAGTACTTC
TRBD2	.	TRBV5-1	TRBJ2-7	CASSLLLADEQYF	TGCGCCAGCAGCTTGTTGCTAGCGGACGAGCAGTACTTC
.	.	TRBV14	TRBJ2-1	CASSQGLDRNEQFF	TGTGCCAGCAGCCAAGGTCTCGACCGCAATGAGCAGTTCTTC